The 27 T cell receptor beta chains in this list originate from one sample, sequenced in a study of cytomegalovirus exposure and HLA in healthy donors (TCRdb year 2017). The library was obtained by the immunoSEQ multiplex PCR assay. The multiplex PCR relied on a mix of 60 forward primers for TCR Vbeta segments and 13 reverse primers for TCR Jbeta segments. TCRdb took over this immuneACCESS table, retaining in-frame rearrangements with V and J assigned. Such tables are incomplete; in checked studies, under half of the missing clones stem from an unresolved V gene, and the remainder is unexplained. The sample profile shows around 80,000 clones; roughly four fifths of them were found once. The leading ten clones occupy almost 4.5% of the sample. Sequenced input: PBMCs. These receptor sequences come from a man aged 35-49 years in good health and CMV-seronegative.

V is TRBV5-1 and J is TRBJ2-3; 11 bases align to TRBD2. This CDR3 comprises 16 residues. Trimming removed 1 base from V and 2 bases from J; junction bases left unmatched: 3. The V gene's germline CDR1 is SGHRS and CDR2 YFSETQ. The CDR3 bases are TGCGCCAGCAGCTTGTCTAGCGGGAGGTCCACAGATACGCAGTATTTT. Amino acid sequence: CASSLSSGRSTDTQYF.

The CDR3 DNA sequence: TGTGCCACCACTCCAGGGGGCTCTGGGGCCAACGTCCTGACTTTC. It translates to CATTPGGSGANVLTF. The chain carries TRBV15 and TRBJ2-6, with TRBD1 matching over 7 bases. V was pared by 7 bases and J by 0 bases, with 3 bases of the junction left unmatched. The CDR3 spans 15 residues. Germline V lookup: CDR1 LNHNV, CDR2 YYDKDF (reference sequence). Full variable domain (outside the CDR3, taken from reference TRBV15 and TRBJ2-6): DAMVIQNPRYQVTQFGKPVTLSCSQTLNHNVMYWYQQKSSQAPKLLFHYYDKDFNNEADTPDNFQSRRPNTSFCFLDIRSPGLGDTAMYLCATTPGGSGANVLTFGAGSRLTVL.

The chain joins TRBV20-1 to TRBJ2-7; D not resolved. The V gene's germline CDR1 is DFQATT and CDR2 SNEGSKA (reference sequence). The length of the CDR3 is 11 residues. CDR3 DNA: TGCAGCCACAGAAACAACTACGAGCAGTACTTC. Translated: CSHRNNYEQYF.

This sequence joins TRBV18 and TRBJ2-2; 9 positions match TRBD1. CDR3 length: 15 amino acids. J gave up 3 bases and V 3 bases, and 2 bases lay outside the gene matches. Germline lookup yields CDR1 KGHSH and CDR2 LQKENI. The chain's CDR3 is CASSPRQGDTGELFF. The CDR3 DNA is TGTGCCAGCTCACCTCGACAGGGGGACACCGGGGAGCTGTTTTTT.

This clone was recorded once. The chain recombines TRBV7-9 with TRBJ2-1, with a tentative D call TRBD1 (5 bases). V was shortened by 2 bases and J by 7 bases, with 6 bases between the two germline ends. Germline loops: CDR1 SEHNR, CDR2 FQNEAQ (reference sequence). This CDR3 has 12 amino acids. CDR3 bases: TGTGCCAGCAGCTTAACAGGAAATGAGCAGTTCTTC. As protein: CASSLTGNEQFF.

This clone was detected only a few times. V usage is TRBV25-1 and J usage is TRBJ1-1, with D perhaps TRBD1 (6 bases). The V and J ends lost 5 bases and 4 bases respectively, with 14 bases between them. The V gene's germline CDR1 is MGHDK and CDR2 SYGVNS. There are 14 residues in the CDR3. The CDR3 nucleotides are TGTGCCAGCAGTTCCCCAGGGGTTGGCACTGAAGCTTTCTTT. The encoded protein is CASSSPGVGTEAFF.

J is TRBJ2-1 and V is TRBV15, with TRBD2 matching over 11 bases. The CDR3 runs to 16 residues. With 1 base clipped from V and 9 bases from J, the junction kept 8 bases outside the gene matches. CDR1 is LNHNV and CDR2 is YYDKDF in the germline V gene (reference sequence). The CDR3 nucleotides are TGTGCCACCAGCAGAGCCGGGACTAGCGGTAAAGGTGAGCAGTTCTTC. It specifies CATSRAGTSGKGEQFF.

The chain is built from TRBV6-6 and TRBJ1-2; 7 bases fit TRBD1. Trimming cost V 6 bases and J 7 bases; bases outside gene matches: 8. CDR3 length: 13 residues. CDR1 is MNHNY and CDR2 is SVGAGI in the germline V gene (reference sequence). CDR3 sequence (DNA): TGTGCCAGCAGAACCGCGGGACAGCTTGGCTACACCTTC. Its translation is CASRTAGQLGYTF.

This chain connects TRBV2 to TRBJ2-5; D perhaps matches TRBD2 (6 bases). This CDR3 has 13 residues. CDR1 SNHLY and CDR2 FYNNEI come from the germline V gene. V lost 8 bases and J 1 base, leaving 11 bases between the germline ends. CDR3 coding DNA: TGTGCCAGCCTCCGCGGGGTCCAAGAGACCCAGTACTTC. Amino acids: CASLRGVQETQYF.

CDR3 protein: CASSDFWTSEVYEQYF. The DNA for the CDR3 is TGTGCCAGCAGTGATTTCTGGACTAGCGAAGTCTACGAGCAGTACTTC. The gene calls are TRBV2 and TRBJ2-7; 9 nucleotides align to TRBD2. The CDR3 has 16 amino acids. Germline V gene lookup returns CDR1 SNHLY and CDR2 FYNNEI. Trimming at V came to 3 bases and at J to 3 bases, leaving 9 bases not matched to a gene.

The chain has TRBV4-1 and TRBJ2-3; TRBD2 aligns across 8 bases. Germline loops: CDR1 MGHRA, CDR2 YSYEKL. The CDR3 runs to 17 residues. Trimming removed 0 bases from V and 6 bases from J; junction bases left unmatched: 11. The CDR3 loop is CASSQEGTSGLWDTQYF. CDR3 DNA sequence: TGCGCCAGCAGCCAAGAGGGAACTAGCGGACTGTGGGATACGCAGTATTTT.

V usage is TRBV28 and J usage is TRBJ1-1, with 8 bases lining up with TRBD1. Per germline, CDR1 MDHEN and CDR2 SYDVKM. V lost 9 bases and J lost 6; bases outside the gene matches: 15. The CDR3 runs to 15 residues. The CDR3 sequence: CASSGTGAWGAEAFF. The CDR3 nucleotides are TGTGCCAGTTCCGGGACAGGCGCCTGGGGAGCTGAAGCTTTCTTT.

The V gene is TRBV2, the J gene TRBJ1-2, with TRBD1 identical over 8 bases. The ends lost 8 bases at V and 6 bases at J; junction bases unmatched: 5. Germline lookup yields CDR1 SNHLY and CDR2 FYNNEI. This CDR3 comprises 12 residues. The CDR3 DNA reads TGTGCCAGCCAGGGACAGGTAGATGGCTACACCTTC. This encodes CASQGQVDGYTF.

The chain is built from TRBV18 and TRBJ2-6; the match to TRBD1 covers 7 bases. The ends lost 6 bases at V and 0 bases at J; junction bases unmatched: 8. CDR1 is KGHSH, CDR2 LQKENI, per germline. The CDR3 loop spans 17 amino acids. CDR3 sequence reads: CASSATGTSSGANVLTF. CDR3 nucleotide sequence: TGTGCCAGCTCTGCGACAGGGACAAGCTCTGGGGCCAACGTCCTGACTTTC.

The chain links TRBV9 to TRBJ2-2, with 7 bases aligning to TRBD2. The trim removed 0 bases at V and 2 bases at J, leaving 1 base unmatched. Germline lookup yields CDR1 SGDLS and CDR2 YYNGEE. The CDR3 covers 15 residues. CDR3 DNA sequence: TGTGCCAGCAGCGTAGCTAGCGGAAACACCGGGGAGCTGTTTTTT. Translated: CASSVASGNTGELFF. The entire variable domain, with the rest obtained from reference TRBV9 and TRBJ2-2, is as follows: DSGVTQTPKHLITATGQRVTLRCSPRSGDLSVYWYQQSLDQGLQFLIQYYNGEERAKGNILERFSAQQFPDLHSELNLSSLELGDSALYFCASSVASGNTGELFFGEGSRLTVL.

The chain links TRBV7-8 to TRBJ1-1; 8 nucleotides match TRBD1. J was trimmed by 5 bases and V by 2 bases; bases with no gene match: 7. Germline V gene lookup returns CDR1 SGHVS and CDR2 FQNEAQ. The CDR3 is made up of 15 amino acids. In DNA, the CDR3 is TGTGCCAGCAGCTTAAAGGACAGGGTGAGAACTGAAGCTTTCTTT. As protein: CASSLKDRVRTEAFF.

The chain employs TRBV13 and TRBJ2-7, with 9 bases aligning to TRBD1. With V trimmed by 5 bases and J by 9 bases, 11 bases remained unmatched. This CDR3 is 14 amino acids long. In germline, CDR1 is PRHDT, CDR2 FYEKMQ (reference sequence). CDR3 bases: TGTGCCAGCAGCGCCGGGACAGGGCGGGGCGGGCAGTACTTC. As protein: CASSAGTGRGGQYF. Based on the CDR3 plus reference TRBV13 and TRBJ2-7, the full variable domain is AAGVIQSPRHLIKEKRETATLKCYPIPRHDTVYWYQQGPGQDPQFLISFYEKMQSDKGSIPDRFSAQQFSDYHSELNMSSLELGDSALYFCASSAGTGRGGQYFGPGTRLTVT.

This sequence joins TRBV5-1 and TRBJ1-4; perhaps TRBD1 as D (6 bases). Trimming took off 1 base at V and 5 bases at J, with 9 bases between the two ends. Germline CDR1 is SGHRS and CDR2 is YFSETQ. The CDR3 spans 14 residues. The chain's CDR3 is CASSLTGLNEKLFF. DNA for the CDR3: TGCGCCAGCAGCTTGACAGGGTTAAATGAAAAACTGTTTTTT.

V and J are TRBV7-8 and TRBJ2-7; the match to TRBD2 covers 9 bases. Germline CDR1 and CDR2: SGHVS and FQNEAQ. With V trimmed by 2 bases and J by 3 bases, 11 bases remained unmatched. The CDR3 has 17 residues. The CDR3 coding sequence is TGTGCCAGCAGCTTAACAGCTAGCGGGATTATCAACTACGAGCAGTACTTC. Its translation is CASSLTASGIINYEQYF.

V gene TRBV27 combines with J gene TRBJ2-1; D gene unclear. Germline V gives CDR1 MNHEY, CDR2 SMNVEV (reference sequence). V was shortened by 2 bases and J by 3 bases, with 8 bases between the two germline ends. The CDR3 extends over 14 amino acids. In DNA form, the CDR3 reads TGTGCCAGCAGTTTACTTTCCCTCTACAATGAGCAGTTCTTC. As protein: CASSLLSLYNEQFF.

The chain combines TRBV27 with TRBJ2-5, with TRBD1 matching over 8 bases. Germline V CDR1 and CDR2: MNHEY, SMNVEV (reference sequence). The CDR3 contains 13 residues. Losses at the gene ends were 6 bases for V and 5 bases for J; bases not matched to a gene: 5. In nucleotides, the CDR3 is TGTGCCAGCAGCCGGGACAGGCGGGAGACCCAGTACTTC. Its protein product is CASSRDRRETQYF.

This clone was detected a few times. CDR3 DNA: TGCAGCGCTCAGGGGGACAGCAGATATGGCTACACCTTC. This translates into CSAQGDSRYGYTF. The chain uses TRBV29-1 and TRBJ1-2; 7 positions agree with TRBD1. The CDR3 totals 13 residues. The J segment lost 5 bases and the V segment lost 7 bases, leaving 10 bases of the junction unmatched. CDR1 SQVTM and CDR2 ANQGSEA come from the germline V gene.

The CDR3 DNA follows: TGTGCCAGCAGGATGGGACAGGGGGAACAAAGCGTCCTGACTTTC. Its protein product is CASRMGQGEQSVLTF. The V call is TRBV5-6, the J call TRBJ2-6; 11 bases agree with TRBD1. Germline V gene lookup returns CDR1 SGHDT and CDR2 YYEEEE. The V gene end was trimmed by 5 bases and the J gene end by 12 bases; junction bases not matched to a gene: 10. The CDR3 is made up of 15 amino acids.

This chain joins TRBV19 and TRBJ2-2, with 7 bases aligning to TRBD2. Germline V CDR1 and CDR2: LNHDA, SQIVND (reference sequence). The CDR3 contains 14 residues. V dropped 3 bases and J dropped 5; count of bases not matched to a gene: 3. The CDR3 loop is CASSIWGGTGELFF. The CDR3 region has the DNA TGTGCCAGTAGTATTTGGGGAGGGACCGGGGAGCTGTTTTTT.

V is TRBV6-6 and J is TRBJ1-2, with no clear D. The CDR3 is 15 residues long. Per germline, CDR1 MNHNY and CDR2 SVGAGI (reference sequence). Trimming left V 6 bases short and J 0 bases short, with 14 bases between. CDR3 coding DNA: TGTGCCAGCAGGGTCCAGGCCTTAGCTAACTATGGCTACACCTTC. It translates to CASRVQALANYGYTF.

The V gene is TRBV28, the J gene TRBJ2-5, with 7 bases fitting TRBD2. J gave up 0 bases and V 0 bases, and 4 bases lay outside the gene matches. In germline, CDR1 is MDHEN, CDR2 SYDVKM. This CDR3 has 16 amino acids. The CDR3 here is CASSLWASGDQETQYF. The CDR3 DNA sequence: TGTGCCAGCAGTTTATGGGCTAGCGGTGACCAAGAGACCCAGTACTTC.

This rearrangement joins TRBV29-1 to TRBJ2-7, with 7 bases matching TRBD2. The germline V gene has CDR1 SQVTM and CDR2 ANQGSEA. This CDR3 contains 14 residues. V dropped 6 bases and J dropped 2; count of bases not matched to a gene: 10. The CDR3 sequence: CSVLGERGPYEQYF. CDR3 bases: TGCAGCGTCCTAGGGGAGCGGGGACCCTACGAGCAGTACTTC.